The TCR beta chain described here comes from a study of T cell clones after liver transplantation. In the study overall: Post-transplant blood was tracked for graft-donor-reactive T cell clones identified in a pre-transplant mixed lymphocyte reaction. Tolerance: complete withdrawal held at least one year, liver enzymes staying within twice normal. The study's findings and limits: Conclusions were preliminary, with small, heterogeneous patient groups.

Worth noting for this clone: Its antigen is unknown.

Assay used: immunoSEQ multiplex PCR; TCRdb lists only in-frame clones, some missing. In the table there are tens of thousands of clones, under 95% of which are singletons. The CDR3 runs to 15 residues. Germline loops: CDR1 GTSNPN, CDR2 SVGIG (reference sequence). V was trimmed by 4 bases and J by 2 bases, leaving 15 bases between them. The TCR was taken from a human donor who received a liver transplant. Material: CD4+ T cells from blood, obtained before liver transplant. The chain has TRBV30 and TRBJ2-1, with D tentatively TRBD2 (6 bases). The CDR3 bases are TGTGCCTGGAAGGTGGGGACTCGAACCTACAATGAGCAGTTCTTC. This sequence encodes CAWKVGTRTYNEQFF.